The 29 T cell receptor beta chains below were found in one sample sequenced in a study of T cell repertoires in cytomegalovirus infection. TCRdb redid the calling of the reads with MiXCR, one entry per CDR3 protein. The table shows approximately 180,000 distinct CDR3 sequences, with roughly a fifth occurring only once. The sequencing sample was made of PBMCs. The origin of the receptors is a human donor in good health (CMV status not recorded). Some clones in this sample may be carry-over from other donors' samples.

This clonotype has more than one count but fewer than ten. The chain carries TRBV9 and TRBJ2-1; possibly TRBD1 for D (6 bases). This CDR3 has 14 residues. V lost 7 bases and J 9 bases, leaving 20 bases between the germline ends. CDR1 is SGDLS and CDR2 is YYNGEE in the germline V gene. The CDR3 protein is CASRHTNRVGEQFF. In DNA, the CDR3 is TGTGCCAGCCGCCACACCAACAGGGTTGGTGAGCAGTTCTTC.

At least ten counts were recorded for this clonotype. The CDR3: CASSPGLAGPRSYNEQFF. DNA for the CDR3: TGTGCCAGCAGTCCGGGACTAGCGGGACCACGCTCCTACAATGAGCAGTTCTTC. The chain couples TRBV28 to TRBJ2-1, with 13 bases fitting TRBD2. The CDR3 runs to 18 residues. Looked up from germline, CDR1 is MDHEN and CDR2 is SYDVKM. The V segment lost 5 bases and the J segment 0 bases; nucleotides outside the gene matches: 7.

This clonotype has a handful of counts. At one boundary the junction diverges from the germline segment, which might be a read error. The chain is built from TRBV5-8 and TRBJ2-5; possibly TRBD1 or TRBD2 for D (5 bases each). The CDR3 contains 16 residues. Germline lookup yields CDR1 SGHTS and CDR2 YDEGEE. The CDR3 DNA is TGCGCCAGCAGCTCGCTCCCTGGGCAGGGAGCAGAGACCCAGTACTTC. Translation: CASSSLPGQGAETQYF.

This clonotype was counted at least ten times. V and J are TRBV7-2 and TRBJ1-2; 7 nucleotides match TRBD1. Losses at the gene ends were 5 bases for V and 0 bases for J; bases not matched to a gene: 15. CDR1 and CDR2 (germline): SGHTA, FQGNSA. The CDR3 has 18 residues. The CDR3 here is CASSPTFYGTEANYGYTF. The CDR3 nucleotides are TGTGCCAGCAGCCCGACGTTCTACGGGACAGAGGCTAACTATGGCTACACCTTC.

The rearrangement links TRBV7-9 to TRBJ1-1; no clear D. This CDR3 has 11 amino acids. The V and J ends lost 0 bases and 4 bases respectively, with 0 bases between them. Germline V gene data show CDR1 as SEHNR and CDR2 as FQNEAQ (reference sequence). In DNA, the CDR3 is TGTGCCAGCAGCTTAGCCACTGAAGCTTTCTTT. Residues: CASSLATEAFF.

This chain connects TRBV28 to TRBJ1-2; a weak D match, TRBD1 (6 bases). This CDR3 is 15 amino acids long. CDR1 and CDR2 from the germline V gene are MDHEN and SYDVKM. V was pared by 7 bases and J by 4 bases, with 19 bases between. The CDR3 DNA reads as TGTGCCAGCACTTTGACGGGGGGCGCCAGCTATGGCTACACCTTC. It specifies CASTLTGGASYGYTF.

In DNA form, the CDR3 reads TGTGCCAGCCGGGTCGCGGAGACCCAGTACTTC. Amino acid sequence: CASRVAETQYF. The chain couples TRBV11-1 to TRBJ2-5; no firm D call. The CDR3 contains 11 residues. The V gene lost 8 bases and the J gene lost 5 bases, with 9 bases spanning the gap. Germline lookup yields CDR1 SGHAT and CDR2 FQDESV (reference sequence).

There are many counts of this clonotype. Relative to the germline gene, one junction end is altered; a read error may explain this. V gene TRBV7-2 combines with J gene TRBJ2-5; 15 bases are a match to TRBD2. The CDR3 runs 13 residues. Germline CDR1 reads SGHTA; CDR2 reads FQGNSA. This CDR3 reads CASSRGLAGGPRF. The CDR3 region has the DNA TGTGCCAGCAGCAGAGGACTAGCGGGAGGGCCGAGATTC.

Points on this clonotype: This may arise from a read error, as a much more abundant clone is one base away. V gene TRBV7-4 combines with J gene TRBJ1-1, with TRBD1 matching over 7 bases. Germline V lookup: CDR1 SGHVT, CDR2 SQSDAQ. The CDR3 is made up of 14 amino acids. CDR3 loop: CASSLKGANTVAFF. The CDR3 region has the DNA TGTGCCAGCAGCTTAAAGGGGGCGAACACTGTAGCTTTCTTT.

This clonotype was seen a handful of times. The chain joins TRBV19 to TRBJ2-1; perhaps TRBD2 as D (5 bases). This CDR3 is built from 16 residues. Trimming cost V 6 bases and J 4 bases, with 19 bases left between them. The V gene's germline CDR1 is LNHDA and CDR2 SQIVND (reference sequence). The CDR3 DNA follows: TGTGCCAGTAGCGCCCCCGGGAATCCGGCGTACAATGAGCAGTTCTTC. Translation gives CASSAPGNPAYNEQFF.

This clonotype was observed a handful of times. The V and J genes are TRBV7-2 and TRBJ2-7; tentatively, D is TRBD1 or TRBD2 (6 bases each). The CDR3 spans 16 residues. Trimming took off 5 bases at V and 2 bases at J, with 19 bases between the two ends. Germline loops: CDR1 SGHTA, CDR2 FQGNSA. Here the CDR3 DNA reads TGTGCCAGCAGCGTTACCGGGGGCCTACCTACCTACGAGCAGTACTTC. This gives the protein CASSVTGGLPTYEQYF. Variable domain in full (rest from reference TRBV7-2 and TRBJ2-7): GAGVSQSPSNKVTEKGKDVELRCDPISGHTALYWYRQSLGQGLEFLIYFQGNSAPDKSGLPSDRFSAERTGGSVSTLTIQRTQQEDSAVYLCASSVTGGLPTYEQYFGPGTRLTVT.

This clonotype was observed a handful of times. The chain uses TRBV7-3 and TRBJ1-1; D call uncertain. V was shortened by 6 bases and J by 8 bases, with 16 bases between the two germline ends. The CDR3 has 13 residues. Per the germline V gene, CDR1 is SGHTA and CDR2 is FQGTGA. CDR3: CASSFGPEREAFF. CDR3 nucleotide sequence: TGTGCCAGCAGTTTTGGACCAGAGAGAGAAGCTTTCTTT.

The gene calls are TRBV7-6 and TRBJ2-7; tentatively, D is TRBD2 (5 bases). The length of the CDR3 is 11 residues. Trimming removed 4 bases at V and 6 bases at J, with 7 bases between. Germline values: CDR1 SGHVS, CDR2 FNYEAQ. CDR3 in amino acids: CASSWAGEQYF. The CDR3, as DNA: TGTGCCAGCAGCTGGGCGGGCGAGCAGTACTTC. Complete variable domain (other parts from reference TRBV7-6 and TRBJ2-7): GAGVSQSPRYKVTKRGQDVALRCDPISGHVSLYWYRQALGQGPEFLTYFNYEAQQDKSGLPNDRFSAERPEGSISTLTIQRTEQRDSAMYRCASSWAGEQYFGPGTRLTVT.

This chain joins TRBV7-6 and TRBJ1-2, with D hard to call. The CDR3 totals 11 residues. Germline V lookup: CDR1 SGHVS, CDR2 FNYEAQ. Trimming removed 5 bases from V and 7 bases from J, with 8 bases in between. CDR3 loop: CASSPLVGYTF. The CDR3 nucleotides are TGTGCCAGCAGCCCCCTAGTTGGCTACACCTTC.

This sequence joins TRBV6-8 and TRBJ2-1; 11 bases fit TRBD2. J gave up 8 bases and V 5 bases, and 5 bases lay outside the gene matches. CDR3 length equals 14 residues. Germline CDR1 is MNHGY and CDR2 is SAAAGT. Here the CDR3 DNA reads TGTGCCAGCAGTCCTCTGACTAGCGGGGATGAGCAGTTCTTC. This translates into CASSPLTSGDEQFF.

This clonotype was seen a handful of times. The gene calls are TRBV5-1 and TRBJ1-1, with no clear D. Germline V CDR1 and CDR2: SGHRS, YFSETQ. This CDR3 spans 14 amino acids. With 1 base removed from V and 0 bases from J, the gap between germline ends came to 7 bases. CDR3 region: CASSLLDLNTEAFF. The CDR3 DNA reads TGCGCCAGCAGCTTGCTGGACTTGAACACTGAAGCTTTCTTT.

Only a few counts were recorded for this clonotype. The J gene is TRBJ2-3, the V gene TRBV28, with 11 bases identical to TRBD2. Germline V lookup: CDR1 MDHEN, CDR2 SYDVKM. The CDR3 has 17 amino acids. V lost 4 bases, J lost 2 bases, and 8 bases stayed unmatched. CDR3 DNA: TGTGCCAGCAGTTCCCCGGGACTAGCGGCTTACACAGATACGCAGTATTTT. It encodes CASSSPGLAAYTDTQYF. Full variable domain (outside the CDR3, taken from reference TRBV28 and TRBJ2-3): DVKVTQSSRYLVKRTGEKVFLECVQDMDHENMFWYRQDPGLGLRLIYFSYDVKMKEKGDIPEGYSVSREKKERFSLILESASTNQTSMYLCASSSPGLAAYTDTQYFGPGTRLTVL.

This clonotype was detected ten times or more. The chain employs TRBV15 and TRBJ2-3; 7 nucleotides align to TRBD2. The CDR3 covers 15 residues. Germline V gene lookup returns CDR1 LNHNV and CDR2 YYDKDF (reference sequence). V gave up 1 base and J gave up 4 bases; unmatched junction bases: 5. This chain's CDR3 is CATSRGAGEPDTQYF. The CDR3 DNA reads TGTGCCACCAGCAGAGGTGCGGGAGAACCAGATACGCAGTATTTT.

With regard to this clonotype: Germline and junction disagree at one end, which may indicate a read error. V and J are TRBV19 and TRBJ2-1; 11 bases fit TRBD2. Germline V gene sequence: CDR1 LNHDA, CDR2 SQIVND (reference sequence). CDR3 length equals 13 residues. In DNA form, the CDR3 reads TGTGCCAGTAGTACGATAGCGGGAGGGGGTCTAGTCTTC. It yields the protein CASSTIAGGGLVF.

The chain joins TRBV18 to TRBJ1-5; D is ambiguous. Per the germline V gene, CDR1 is KGHSH and CDR2 is LQKENI. With 3 bases removed from V and 1 base from J, the gap between germline ends came to 7 bases. The CDR3 covers 14 residues. The CDR3 bases are TGTGCCAGCTCACCGGCCAGAAGCAATCAGCCCCAGCATTTT. This encodes CASSPARSNQPQHF.

There are many counts of this clonotype. CDR3 sequence reads: CASSERTNNEQFF. The CDR3 DNA reads TGCGCCAGCAGTGAGCGGACTAACAATGAGCAGTTCTTC. The rearrangement links TRBV10-2 to TRBJ2-1; maybe TRBD2 (6 bases). With 2 bases removed from V and 5 bases from J, the gap between germline ends came to 7 bases. The CDR3 contains 13 residues. The germline V gene encodes CDR1 WSHSY and CDR2 SAAADI.

As regards this clonotype: This may stem from a read error, because a much larger clone lies one nucleotide away. V gene TRBV12-3 or TRBV12-4 combines with J gene TRBJ2-3; D is unresolved. The CDR3 is made up of 15 amino acids. Trimming took 2 bases from V and 4 from J, leaving 13 bases between them. The CDR3 DNA follows: TGTGCCAGCAGTTTACCAAGGAGTCAGGCAGATACGCAGTATTTT. The encoded protein is CASSLPRSQADTQYF.

This clonotype was observed once. This chain's CDR3 is CATTVFGYTF. DNA for the CDR3: TGTGCCACCACAGTTTTTGGCTACACCTTC. The V and J genes are TRBV24-1 and TRBJ1-2; D not certain. CDR3 length equals 10 residues. The germline V gene encodes CDR1 KGHDR and CDR2 SFDVKD. The ends were cut back, 8 bases at V and 7 bases at J, with 7 bases in the middle.

The chain combines TRBV11-2 with TRBJ2-1; 7 nucleotides line up with TRBD1. The CDR3 length is 17 residues. J gave up 6 bases and V 5 bases, and 16 bases lay outside the gene matches. Germline CDR1 SGHAT, CDR2 FQNNGV. CDR3 region: CASSASLDRDFGNEQFF. DNA of the CDR3: TGTGCCAGCAGCGCCTCCCTCGACAGGGATTTTGGCAATGAGCAGTTCTTC.

This clonotype was detected a few times. The CDR3 DNA reads TGTGCCAGCAGCTTGGACAGGTGGCGCAAGGGTGAGCAGTTCTTC. Encoded protein: CASSLDRWRKGEQFF. This chain connects TRBV12-3 or TRBV12-4 to TRBJ2-1; 7 nucleotides match TRBD1. The CDR3 loop spans 15 amino acids. V lost 6 bases and J lost 9; bases outside the gene matches: 14.

This clonotype came up a few times. The gene calls are TRBV10-3 and TRBJ2-7; 12 nucleotides agree with TRBD1. The CDR3 totals 15 residues. Germline V CDR1 and CDR2: ENHRY, SYGVKD. The J segment lost 5 bases and the V segment lost 6 bases, leaving 8 bases of the junction unmatched. For the CDR3, the DNA is TGTGCCATCAGCCCGCCCGGGACAGGGGGCCACGAGCAGTACTTC. Protein: CAISPPGTGGHEQYF.

This clonotype appeared many times. The chain joins TRBV11-3 to TRBJ2-1; no reliable D call. V shed 6 bases and J shed 0 bases, with 12 bases lying between them. The CDR3 runs 15 residues. Germline CDR1 is SGHNT and CDR2 is YENEEA. Written as DNA, the CDR3 is TGTGCCAGCAGGGGCTCTAAAAGCTCCTACAATGAGCAGTTCTTC. This translates into CASRGSKSSYNEQFF.

This clonotype came up a few times. The gene calls are TRBV6-2 or TRBV6-3 and TRBJ1-1; a possible D gene is TRBD1 (5 bases). CDR3 length equals 13 residues. The germline CDR1 and CDR2 sequences are MNHEY and SVGEGT. V lost 0 bases and J lost 7, with 9 bases in between. The DNA of the CDR3 is TGTGCCAGCAGTTACTCGGGGACTCTTGAAGCTTTCTTT. Its translation: CASSYSGTLEAFF.

The chain joins TRBV25-1 to TRBJ2-7; D is perhaps TRBD2 (5 bases). Trimming pared 6 bases from V and 4 bases from J, leaving 16 bases between. Germline CDR1 is MGHDK and CDR2 is SYGVNS. CDR3 length: 14 amino acids. The CDR3 sequence is CASRAAGSGYEQYF. For the CDR3, the DNA is TGTGCCAGCAGGGCCGCGGGTTCAGGTTACGAGCAGTACTTC.